The 29 T cell receptor beta chains below come from one sample, sequenced in a study of blood T cell repertoires in COVID-19. Measured with immunoSEQ multiplex PCR; TCRdb has only the in-frame clones, and not every one. The table includes over 130,000 clones, 60% to 85% detected once. What was sequenced was peripheral blood. Receptor source: a man between 50 and 59 years old with acute or convalescent COVID-19.

The genes are TRBV19 and TRBJ1-4; TRBD1 matches 7 bases. Unmatched junction bases numbered 7, after V lost 5 bases and J lost 4 bases. CDR1 and CDR2 from the germline V gene are LNHDA and SQIVND (reference sequence). This CDR3 spans 15 amino acids. This CDR3 reads CASSAQGELNEKLFF. The CDR3 DNA is TGTGCCAGTAGTGCCCAGGGGGAACTTAATGAAAAACTGTTTTTT.

The gene calls are TRBV5-6 and TRBJ1-2; 9 positions agree with TRBD1. Germline assignment: CDR1 SGHDT and CDR2 YYEEEE. Unmatched junction bases numbered 10, after V lost 3 bases and J lost 13 bases. This CDR3 is 13 amino acids long. The CDR3 DNA sequence: TGTGCCAGCAGCTCCAGCGGGACAGGGAAGGGCACCTTC. Its translation is CASSSSGTGKGTF.

The rearrangement joins TRBV7-9 to TRBJ2-3, with 11 nucleotides matching TRBD2. V dropped 3 bases and J dropped 4; count of bases not matched to a gene: 6. The CDR3 covers 16 residues. Germline CDR1 is SEHNR and CDR2 is FQNEAQ (reference sequence). The CDR3 loop is CASSFSGGAPSDTQYF. The CDR3 region has the DNA TGTGCCAGCAGCTTTAGCGGGGGGGCGCCGTCAGATACGCAGTATTTT.

This clone was recorded only once. This chain connects TRBV27 to TRBJ2-7; 9 nucleotides align to TRBD1. The germline V gene has CDR1 MNHEY and CDR2 SMNVEV (reference sequence). The CDR3 has 18 amino acids. J gave up 5 bases and V 5 bases, and 19 bases lay outside the gene matches. For the CDR3, the DNA is TGTGCCAGCAGTCCCTTAACAGGGATGACAGGGGGTAGGAACGAGCAGTACTTC. Translating it yields CASSPLTGMTGGRNEQYF.

CDR3 region: CASSRHGQGAGETQYF. CDR3 in DNA: TGTGCCAGCAGCCGACACGGACAGGGGGCGGGGGAGACCCAGTACTTC. The rearrangement uses TRBV27 and TRBJ2-5; the match to TRBD1 covers 11 bases. J was trimmed by 5 bases and V by 6 bases; bases with no gene match: 11. Germline loops: CDR1 MNHEY, CDR2 SMNVEV (reference sequence). The CDR3 is made up of 16 amino acids.

The V call is TRBV27, the J call TRBJ1-1, with D perhaps TRBD1 (6 bases). Trimming shortened V by 0 bases and J by 1 base, and 9 bases separated the two germline ends. Germline CDR1 reads MNHEY; CDR2 reads SMNVEV (reference sequence). The CDR3 is made up of 15 amino acids. The DNA of the CDR3 is TGTGCCAGCAGTTTATCAGGGGGGGGGAACACTGAAGCTTTCTTT. Residues: CASSLSGGGNTEAFF.

The chain carries TRBV2 and TRBJ1-4; 7 bases match TRBD1. J gave up 8 bases and V 6 bases, and 6 bases lay outside the gene matches. Germline CDR1 SNHLY, CDR2 FYNNEI. The CDR3 length is 13 residues. This chain's CDR3 is CASRDRVGEKLFF. In DNA, the CDR3 is TGTGCCAGCAGAGACAGGGTTGGAGAAAAACTGTTTTTT.

This clone was observed a handful of times. The chain combines TRBV18 with TRBJ2-2, with D hard to call. Germline loops: CDR1 KGHSH, CDR2 LQKENI. The V gene lost 3 bases and the J gene lost 1 base, with 3 bases spanning the gap. This CDR3 comprises 13 residues. The CDR3: CASSPKNTGELFF. The CDR3 nucleotides read TGTGCCAGCTCACCTAAGAACACCGGGGAGCTGTTTTTT.

The chain employs TRBV5-1 and TRBJ2-2; perhaps TRBD2 as D (5 bases). V was trimmed by 0 bases and J by 3 bases, leaving 9 bases between them. Germline CDR1 and CDR2: SGHRS and YFSETQ. The CDR3 has 15 residues. CDR3 coding DNA: TGCGCCAGCAGCTTGGCCATCGGGGACACCGGGGAGCTGTTTTTT. It codes for CASSLAIGDTGELFF. Looking up the rest from reference TRBV5-1 and TRBJ2-2 gives the full variable domain: KAGVTQTPRYLIKTRGQQVTLSCSPISGHRSVSWYQQTPGQGLQFLFEYFSETQRNKGNFPGRFSGRQFSNSRSEMNVSTLELGDSALYLCASSLAIGDTGELFFGEGSRLTVL.

The J gene is TRBJ2-1, the V gene TRBV5-1, with D unresolved. Trimming took off 0 bases at V and 8 bases at J, with 12 bases between the two ends. The CDR3 extends over 14 amino acids. Looked up from germline, CDR1 is SGHRS and CDR2 is YFSETQ. CDR3 DNA: TGCGCCAGCAGCTTGGGATGGCAGTTGCATGAGCAGTTCTTC. As protein: CASSLGWQLHEQFF.

There are a few counts of this clone. V gene TRBV4-2 combines with J gene TRBJ2-7, with 7 bases matching TRBD2. CDR1 is LGHNA and CDR2 is YNFKEQ in the germline V gene. This CDR3 has 14 amino acids. Trimming at V came to 0 bases and at J to 4 bases, leaving 3 bases not matched to a gene. As DNA, the CDR3 is TGTGCCAGCAGCCAAGATCCTAGCGGTTACGAGCAGTACTTC. Its translation is CASSQDPSGYEQYF.

This clone was counted once. The chain is built from TRBV2 and TRBJ1-5, with 7 bases aligning to TRBD1. The trim removed 6 bases at V and 4 bases at J, leaving 3 bases unmatched. The CDR3 has 13 residues. CDR1 SNHLY and CDR2 FYNNEI come from the germline V gene. The CDR3 DNA follows: TGTGCCAGCAGCAGGGGGAGGAATCAGCCCCAGCATTTT. Its translation: CASSRGRNQPQHF.

This sequence joins TRBV24-1 and TRBJ2-3; D gene uncertain. Trimming pared 7 bases from V and 0 bases from J, leaving 10 bases between. From germline, CDR1 is KGHDR and CDR2 SFDVKD. This CDR3 has 14 amino acids. Here the CDR3 DNA reads TGTGCCACCAGGTCGACACGAAGCACAGATACGCAGTATTTT. It is translated as CATRSTRSTDTQYF.

Written as DNA, the CDR3 is TGTGCCAGCAGTATGGGACAATCTGAAGCTTTCTTT. It yields the protein CASSMGQSEAFF. This chain links TRBV27 with TRBJ1-1; D may be TRBD1 (6 bases). CDR1 and CDR2 from the germline V gene are MNHEY and SMNVEV (reference sequence). There are 12 residues in the CDR3. With 5 bases removed from V and 6 bases from J, the gap between germline ends came to 10 bases.

V is TRBV6-1 and J is TRBJ2-7; D call uncertain. Looked up from germline, CDR1 is MNHNS and CDR2 is SASEGT. The CDR3 contains 15 residues. The ends were cut back, 2 bases at V and 0 bases at J, with 11 bases in the middle. The CDR3 bases are TGTGCCAGCAGTGAACACAGAACCAGCTCCTACGAGCAGTACGTC. It codes for CASSEHRTSSYEQYV.

The chain is built from TRBV7-3 and TRBJ1-3; a weak D match, TRBD1 (6 bases). Germline V gene sequence: CDR1 SGHTA, CDR2 FQGTGA. V lost 5 bases to trimming and J lost 4 bases, with 15 bases between them. The CDR3 sequence is 15 residues long. CDR3 residues: CASSALWGLGNTIYF. Written as DNA, the CDR3 is TGTGCCAGCAGCGCCCTTTGGGGGCTAGGAAACACCATATATTTT.

The V call is TRBV28, the J call TRBJ1-1; D unclear. The germline V gene encodes CDR1 MDHEN and CDR2 SYDVKM. Trimming pared 5 bases from V and 7 bases from J, leaving 8 bases between. This CDR3 has 11 residues. The CDR3 DNA reads as TGTGCCAGCAGTCTGGGCAGTGAAGCTTTCTTT. Translating gives CASSLGSEAFF. Based on the CDR3 plus reference TRBV28 and TRBJ1-1, the full variable domain is DVKVTQSSRYLVKRTGEKVFLECVQDMDHENMFWYRQDPGLGLRLIYFSYDVKMKEKGDIPEGYSVSREKKERFSLILESASTNQTSMYLCASSLGSEAFFGQGTRLTVV.

This clone was observed once. V gene TRBV14 combines with J gene TRBJ1-6, with TRBD1 matching 7 bases. CDR1 SGHDN and CDR2 FVKESK come from the germline V gene. The CDR3 totals 14 residues. The junction had 6 bases not matched to a gene; V was cut back by 5 bases and J by 8 bases. The chain's CDR3 is CASSSRDSYSPLHF. CDR3 bases: TGTGCCAGCAGCTCCCGGGACAGCTATTCACCCCTCCACTTT. Complete variable domain (other parts from reference TRBV14 and TRBJ1-6): EAGVTQFPSHSVIEKGQTVTLRCDPISGHDNLYWYRRVMGKEIKFLLHFVKESKQDESGMPNNRFLAERTGGTYSTLKVQPAELEDSGVYFCASSSRDSYSPLHFGNGTRLTVT.

This chain links TRBV24-1 with TRBJ1-5, with TRBD1 matching over 7 bases. V lost 8 bases, J lost 7 bases, and 10 bases stayed unmatched. Per the germline V gene, CDR1 is KGHDR and CDR2 is SFDVKD. The CDR3 covers 14 residues. The DNA of the CDR3 is TGTGCCACCACCCCGGGACAGTTGGAGCAGCCCCAGCATTTT. Translating it yields CATTPGQLEQPQHF.

The rearrangement joins TRBV30 to TRBJ2-1, with 13 positions matching TRBD2. V lost 2 bases, J lost 9 bases, and 7 bases stayed unmatched. The CDR3 has 15 amino acids. CDR1 and CDR2 from the germline V gene are GTSNPN and SVGIG (reference sequence). The CDR3 region is CAWSLLAGGQSEQFF. The CDR3 bases are TGTGCCTGGAGTCTACTAGCGGGGGGGCAGAGTGAGCAGTTCTTC.

This sequence joins TRBV24-1 and TRBJ2-1; 8 bases align to TRBD1. The CDR3 is made up of 17 amino acids. V was pared by 3 bases and J by 7 bases, with 13 bases of the junction left unmatched. Per germline, CDR1 KGHDR and CDR2 SFDVKD. DNA for the CDR3: TGTGCCACCAGTGATCCCACGGCAGGGGGCAGCCGGAATGAGCAGTTCTTC. Residues: CATSDPTAGGSRNEQFF.

This chain joins TRBV5-4 and TRBJ2-6, with D possibly matching TRBD2 (5 bases). This CDR3 is built from 15 residues. Trimming removed 0 bases at V and 2 bases at J, with 6 bases between. CDR1 SGHNT and CDR2 YYREEE come from the germline V gene (reference sequence). Written as DNA, the CDR3 is TGTGCCAGCAGCTTGGGAGGGACTGGGGCCAACGTCCTGACTTTC. It specifies CASSLGGTGANVLTF.

The genes are TRBV2 and TRBJ1-2, with unresolved D. The CDR3 runs 14 residues. The germline V gene encodes CDR1 SNHLY and CDR2 FYNNEI. Trimming pared 7 bases from V and 1 base from J, leaving 13 bases between. The CDR3 nucleotides are TGTGCCAGCAACTCAGGAGGGAGTAACTATGGCTACACCTTC. Protein product: CASNSGGSNYGYTF. Combining the CDR3 with reference TRBV2 and TRBJ1-2 gives the whole variable domain EPEVTQTPSHQVTQMGQEVILRCVPISNHLYFYWYRQILGQKVEFLVSFYNNEISEKSEIFDDQFSVERPDGSNFTLKIRSTKLEDSAMYFCASNSGGSNYGYTFGSGTRLTVV.

The CDR3: CASSRSGTSGFLSTDTQYF. CDR3 nucleotides: TGTGCCAGCAGCCGCTCCGGGACTAGCGGTTTTCTTAGCACAGATACGCAGTATTTT. J is TRBJ2-3 and V is TRBV14; 11 bases map to TRBD2. The germline gives CDR1 SGHDN, CDR2 FVKESK. CDR3 size: 19 residues. With V trimmed by 4 bases and J by 0 bases, 12 bases remained unmatched.

The V call is TRBV12-3 or TRBV12-4, the J call TRBJ1-1; the D is unclear. Trimming pared 5 bases from V and 0 bases from J, leaving 7 bases between. This CDR3 is built from 13 residues. CDR3 bases: TGTGCCAGCAGTCCCCAATTGAACACTGAAGCTTTCTTT. Protein: CASSPQLNTEAFF.

The V and J genes are TRBV6-5 and TRBJ2-7; D perhaps matches TRBD1 (5 bases). The CDR3 covers 13 residues. V lost 8 bases and J lost 4, with 15 bases in between. Germline CDR1 reads MNHEY; CDR2 reads SVGAGI. The CDR3 is CASSLGARYEQYF. The CDR3 DNA follows: TGTGCCAGCTCCCTAGGGGCACGGTACGAGCAGTACTTC.

This chain links TRBV5-1 with TRBJ1-1; 7 bases map to TRBD1. CDR1 SGHRS and CDR2 YFSETQ come from the germline V gene. With V trimmed by 4 bases and J by 5 bases, 8 bases remained unmatched. CDR3 length: 14 residues. The chain's CDR3 is CASSQGEGGTEAFF. CDR3 DNA sequence: TGCGCCAGCAGCCAGGGGGAAGGGGGAACTGAAGCTTTCTTT.

This clone was detected only once. This sequence joins TRBV19 and TRBJ1-2, with a possible D match to TRBD1 (5 bases). The CDR3 has 11 residues. V lost 6 bases and J 7 bases, leaving 9 bases between the germline ends. Germline CDR1 and CDR2: LNHDA and SQIVND (reference sequence). The CDR3 bases are TGTGCCAGTAGCCAGGGAGGTGGCTACACCTTC. This gives the protein CASSQGGGYTF.

The chain employs TRBV5-1 and TRBJ2-3; 7 positions agree with TRBD1. J lost 3 bases, V lost 3 bases, and 10 bases had no gene match. Germline V gene lookup returns CDR1 SGHRS and CDR2 YFSETQ. The CDR3 is 16 residues long. CDR3 region: CASSSAAGGLTDTQYF. DNA for the CDR3: TGCGCCAGCAGCTCGGCCGCAGGGGGATTGACAGATACGCAGTATTTT.